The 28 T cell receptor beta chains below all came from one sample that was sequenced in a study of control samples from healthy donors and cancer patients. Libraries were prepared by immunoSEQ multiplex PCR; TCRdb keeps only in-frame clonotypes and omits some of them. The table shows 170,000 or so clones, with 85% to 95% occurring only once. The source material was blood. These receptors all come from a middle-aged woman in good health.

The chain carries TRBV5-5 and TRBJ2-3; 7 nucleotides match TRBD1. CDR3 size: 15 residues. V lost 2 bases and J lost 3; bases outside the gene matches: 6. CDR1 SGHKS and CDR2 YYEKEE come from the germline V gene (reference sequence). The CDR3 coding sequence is TGTGCCAGCAGCTTTCGTACAGGGGCGACAGATACGCAGTATTTT. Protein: CASSFRTGATDTQYF. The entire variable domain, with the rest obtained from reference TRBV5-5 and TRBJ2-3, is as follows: DAGVTQSPTHLIKTRGQQVTLRCSPISGHKSVSWYQQVLGQGPQFIFQYYEKEERGRGNFPDRFSARQFPNYSSELNVNALLLGDSALYLCASSFRTGATDTQYFGPGTRLTVL.

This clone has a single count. The DNA of the CDR3 is TGTGCCAGTAGTGAGACTAGCGGGAGTTACGAGCAGTACTTC. Protein product: CASSETSGSYEQYF. The genes are TRBV19 and TRBJ2-7, with TRBD2 matching 12 bases. This CDR3 spans 14 amino acids. The germline V gene has CDR1 LNHDA and CDR2 SQIVND (reference sequence). The V and J ends lost 5 bases and 4 bases, in that order; junction bases with no gene match: 3.

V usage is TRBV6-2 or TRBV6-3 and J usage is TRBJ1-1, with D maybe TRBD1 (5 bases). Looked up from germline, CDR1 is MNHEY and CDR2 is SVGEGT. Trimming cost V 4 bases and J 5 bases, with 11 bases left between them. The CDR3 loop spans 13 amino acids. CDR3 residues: CASSSSRVTEAFF. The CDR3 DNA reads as TGTGCCAGCAGTTCTTCCAGGGTTACTGAAGCTTTCTTT.

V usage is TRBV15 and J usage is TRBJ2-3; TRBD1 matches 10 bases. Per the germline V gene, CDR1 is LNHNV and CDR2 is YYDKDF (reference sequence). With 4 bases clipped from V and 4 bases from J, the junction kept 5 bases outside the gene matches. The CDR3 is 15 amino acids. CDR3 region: CATSTSGTGADTQYF. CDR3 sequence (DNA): TGTGCCACCAGCACCTCGGGGACAGGGGCAGATACGCAGTATTTT.

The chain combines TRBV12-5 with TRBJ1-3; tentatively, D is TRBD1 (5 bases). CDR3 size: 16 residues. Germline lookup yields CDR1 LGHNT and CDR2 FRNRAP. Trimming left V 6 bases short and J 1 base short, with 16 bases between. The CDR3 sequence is CASGSKQTASGNTIYF. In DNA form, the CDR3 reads TGTGCTAGTGGATCAAAACAGACAGCTTCTGGAAACACCATATATTTT.

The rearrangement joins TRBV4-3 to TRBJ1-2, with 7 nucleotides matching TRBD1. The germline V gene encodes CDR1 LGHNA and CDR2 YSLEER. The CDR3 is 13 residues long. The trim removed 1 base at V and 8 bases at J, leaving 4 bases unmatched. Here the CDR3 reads CASSQVRQGGYTF. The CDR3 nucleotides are TGCGCCAGCAGCCAAGTCAGACAGGGCGGCTACACCTTC.

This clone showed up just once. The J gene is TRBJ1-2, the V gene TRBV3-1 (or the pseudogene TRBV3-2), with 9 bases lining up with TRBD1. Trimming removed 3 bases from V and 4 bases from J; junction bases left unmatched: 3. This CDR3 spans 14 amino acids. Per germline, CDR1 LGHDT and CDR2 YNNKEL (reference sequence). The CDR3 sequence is CASSQGQGFYGYTF. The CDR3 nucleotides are TGTGCCAGCAGCCAGGGACAGGGATTCTATGGCTACACCTTC.

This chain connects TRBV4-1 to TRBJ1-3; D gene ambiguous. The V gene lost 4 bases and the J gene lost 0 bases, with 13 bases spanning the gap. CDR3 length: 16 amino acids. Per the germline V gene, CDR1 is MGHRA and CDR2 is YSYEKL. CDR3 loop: CASSLDGRLSGNTIYF. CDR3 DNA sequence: TGCGCCAGCAGCCTGGACGGAAGGCTCTCTGGAAACACCATATATTTT.

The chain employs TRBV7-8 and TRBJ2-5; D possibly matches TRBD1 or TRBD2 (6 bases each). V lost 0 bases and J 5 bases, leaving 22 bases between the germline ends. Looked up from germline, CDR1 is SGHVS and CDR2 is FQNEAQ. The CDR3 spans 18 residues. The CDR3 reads CASSLALSHPGAGETQYF. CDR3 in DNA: TGTGCCAGCAGCTTAGCGCTTTCTCACCCAGGGGCGGGGGAGACCCAGTACTTC.

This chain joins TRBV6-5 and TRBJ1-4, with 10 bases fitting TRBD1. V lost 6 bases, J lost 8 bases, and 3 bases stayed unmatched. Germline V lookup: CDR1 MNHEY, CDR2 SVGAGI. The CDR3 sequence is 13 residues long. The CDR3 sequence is CASSGTGEEKLFF. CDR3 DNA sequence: TGTGCCAGCAGCGGGACAGGGGAAGAAAAACTGTTTTTT.

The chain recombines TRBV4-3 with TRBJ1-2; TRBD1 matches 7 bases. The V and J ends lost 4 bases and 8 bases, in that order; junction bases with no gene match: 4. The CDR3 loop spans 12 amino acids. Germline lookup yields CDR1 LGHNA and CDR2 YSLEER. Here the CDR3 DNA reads TGCGCCAGCAGCCCCCGGACAGGAGGCTACACCTTC. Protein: CASSPRTGGYTF.

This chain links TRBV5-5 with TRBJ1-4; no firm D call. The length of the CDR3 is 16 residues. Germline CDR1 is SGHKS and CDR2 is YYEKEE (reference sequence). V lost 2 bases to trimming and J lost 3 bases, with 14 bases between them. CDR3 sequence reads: CASSLVSGRPNEKLFF. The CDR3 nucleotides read TGTGCCAGCAGCTTAGTTTCGGGCAGGCCTAATGAAAAACTGTTTTTT.

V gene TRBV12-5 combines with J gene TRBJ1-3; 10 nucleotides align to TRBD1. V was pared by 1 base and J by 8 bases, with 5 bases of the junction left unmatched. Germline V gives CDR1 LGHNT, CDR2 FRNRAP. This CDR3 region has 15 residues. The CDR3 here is CASGLELGTGDTIYF. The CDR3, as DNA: TGTGCTAGTGGTTTGGAACTCGGGACAGGGGACACCATATATTTT.

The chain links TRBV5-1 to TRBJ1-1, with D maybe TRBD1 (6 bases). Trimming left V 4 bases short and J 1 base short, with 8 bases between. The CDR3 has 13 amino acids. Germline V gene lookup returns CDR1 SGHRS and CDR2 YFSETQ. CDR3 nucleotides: TGCGCCAGCAGCGAACAGGGGAACACTGAAGCTTTCTTT. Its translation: CASSEQGNTEAFF. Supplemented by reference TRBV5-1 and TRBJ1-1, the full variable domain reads KAGVTQTPRYLIKTRGQQVTLSCSPISGHRSVSWYQQTPGQGLQFLFEYFSETQRNKGNFPGRFSGRQFSNSRSEMNVSTLELGDSALYLCASSEQGNTEAFFGQGTRLTVV.

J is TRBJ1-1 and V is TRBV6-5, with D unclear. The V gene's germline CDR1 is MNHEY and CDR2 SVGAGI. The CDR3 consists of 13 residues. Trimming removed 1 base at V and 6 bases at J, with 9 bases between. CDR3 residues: CASSYYTGSEAFF. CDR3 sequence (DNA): TGTGCCAGCAGTTACTATACGGGGTCTGAAGCTTTCTTT.

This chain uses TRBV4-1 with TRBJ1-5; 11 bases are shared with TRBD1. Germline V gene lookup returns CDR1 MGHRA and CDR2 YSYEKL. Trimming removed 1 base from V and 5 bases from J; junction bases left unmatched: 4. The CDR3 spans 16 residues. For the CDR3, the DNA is TGCGCCAGCAGCCAAGCGGGACAGGGGGGCCATCAGCCCCAGCATTTT. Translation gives CASSQAGQGGHQPQHF.

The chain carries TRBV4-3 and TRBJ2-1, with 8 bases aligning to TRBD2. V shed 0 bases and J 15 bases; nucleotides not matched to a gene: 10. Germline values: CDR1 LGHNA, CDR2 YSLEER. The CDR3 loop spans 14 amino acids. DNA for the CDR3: TGCGCCAGCAGCCAAGATCTTTTGGCGGGAGGAGGGTTCTTC. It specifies CASSQDLLAGGGFF.

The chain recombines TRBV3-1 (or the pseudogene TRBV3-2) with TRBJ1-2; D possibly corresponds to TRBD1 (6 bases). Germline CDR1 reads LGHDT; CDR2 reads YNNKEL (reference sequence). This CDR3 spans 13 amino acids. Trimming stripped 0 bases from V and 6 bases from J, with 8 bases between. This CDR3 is CASSQDRGDGYTF. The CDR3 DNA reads TGTGCCAGCAGCCAAGACAGGGGCGATGGCTACACCTTC.

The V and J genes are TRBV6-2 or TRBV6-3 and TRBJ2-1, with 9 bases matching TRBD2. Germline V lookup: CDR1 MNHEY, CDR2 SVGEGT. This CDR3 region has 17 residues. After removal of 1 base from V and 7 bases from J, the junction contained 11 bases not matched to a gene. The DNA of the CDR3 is TGTGCCAGCAGTTACTTCCAAGCGGGAGGTTTGGGGAATGAGCAGTTCTTC. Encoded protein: CASSYFQAGGLGNEQFF.

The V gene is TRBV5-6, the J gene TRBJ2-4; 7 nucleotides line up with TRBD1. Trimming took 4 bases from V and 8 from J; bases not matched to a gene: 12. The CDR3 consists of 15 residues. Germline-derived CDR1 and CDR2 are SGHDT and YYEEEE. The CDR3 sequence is CASSPMTGRVDIQYF. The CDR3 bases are TGTGCCAGCAGCCCGATGACAGGGCGGGTAGACATTCAGTACTTC.

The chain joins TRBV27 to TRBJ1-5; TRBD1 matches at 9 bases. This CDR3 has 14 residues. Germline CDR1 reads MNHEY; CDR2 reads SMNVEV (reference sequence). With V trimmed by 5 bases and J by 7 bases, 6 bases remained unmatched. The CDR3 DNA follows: TGTGCCAGCAGTGCAGACAGGGGGGGGCAGCCCCAGCATTTT. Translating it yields CASSADRGGQPQHF.

The CDR3 DNA reads TGTGCCTGGAGTGTACGCGGCGCCGTCTATAATTCACCCCTCCACTTT. Protein: CAWSVRGAVYNSPLHF. This rearrangement joins TRBV30 to TRBJ1-6, with D uncertain. The V gene's germline CDR1 is GTSNPN and CDR2 SVGIG (reference sequence). The CDR3 has 16 residues. Trimming shortened V by 0 bases and J by 3 bases, and 12 bases separated the two germline ends.

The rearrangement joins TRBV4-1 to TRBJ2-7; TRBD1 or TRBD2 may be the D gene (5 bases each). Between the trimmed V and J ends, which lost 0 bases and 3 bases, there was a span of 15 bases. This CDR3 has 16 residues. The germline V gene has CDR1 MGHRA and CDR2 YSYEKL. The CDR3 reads CASSQEGPLHLYEQYF. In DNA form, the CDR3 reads TGCGCCAGCAGCCAAGAGGGACCCCTTCACCTCTACGAGCAGTACTTC.

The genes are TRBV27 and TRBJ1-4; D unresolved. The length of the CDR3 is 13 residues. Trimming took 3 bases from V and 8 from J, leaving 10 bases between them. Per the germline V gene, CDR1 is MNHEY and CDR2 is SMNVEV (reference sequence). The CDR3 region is CASSLGTSEKLFF. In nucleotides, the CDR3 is TGTGCCAGCAGTTTGGGTACGAGCGAAAAACTGTTTTTT.

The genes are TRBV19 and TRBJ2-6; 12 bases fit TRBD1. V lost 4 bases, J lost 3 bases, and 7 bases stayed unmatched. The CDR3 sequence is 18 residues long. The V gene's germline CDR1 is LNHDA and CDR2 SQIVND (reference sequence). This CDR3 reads CASSRGTGGAGGANVLTF. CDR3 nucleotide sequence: TGTGCCAGTAGTAGGGGGACAGGGGGCGCCGGTGGGGCCAACGTCCTGACTTTC.

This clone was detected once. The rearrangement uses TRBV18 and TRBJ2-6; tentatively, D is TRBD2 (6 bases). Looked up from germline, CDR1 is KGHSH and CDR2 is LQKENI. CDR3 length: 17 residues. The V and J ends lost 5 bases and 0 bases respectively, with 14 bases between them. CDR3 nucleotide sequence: TGTGCCAGCTCAATTACGGAGGGTTTCTCTGGGGCCAACGTCCTGACTTTC. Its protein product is CASSITEGFSGANVLTF.

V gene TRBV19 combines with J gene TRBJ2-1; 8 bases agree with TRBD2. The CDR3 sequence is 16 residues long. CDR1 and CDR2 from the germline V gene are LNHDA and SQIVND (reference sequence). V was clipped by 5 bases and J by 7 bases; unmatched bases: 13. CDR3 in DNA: TGTGCCAGTAGTCCGACTTTGGGCGGGGGGCGTAATGAGCAGTTCTTC. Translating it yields CASSPTLGGGRNEQFF. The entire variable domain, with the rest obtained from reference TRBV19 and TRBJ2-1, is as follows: DGGITQSPKYLFRKEGQNVTLSCEQNLNHDAMYWYRQDPGQGLRLIYYSQIVNDFQKGDIAEGYSVSREKKESFPLTVTSAQKNPTAFYLCASSPTLGGGRNEQFFGPGTRLTVL.

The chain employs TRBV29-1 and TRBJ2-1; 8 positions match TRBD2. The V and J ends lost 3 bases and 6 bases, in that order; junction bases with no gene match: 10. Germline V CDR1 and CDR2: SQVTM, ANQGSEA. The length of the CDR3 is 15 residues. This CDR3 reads CSVDSGLGGGNEQFF. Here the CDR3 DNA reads TGCAGCGTTGACTCGGGACTAGGAGGGGGCAATGAGCAGTTCTTC.